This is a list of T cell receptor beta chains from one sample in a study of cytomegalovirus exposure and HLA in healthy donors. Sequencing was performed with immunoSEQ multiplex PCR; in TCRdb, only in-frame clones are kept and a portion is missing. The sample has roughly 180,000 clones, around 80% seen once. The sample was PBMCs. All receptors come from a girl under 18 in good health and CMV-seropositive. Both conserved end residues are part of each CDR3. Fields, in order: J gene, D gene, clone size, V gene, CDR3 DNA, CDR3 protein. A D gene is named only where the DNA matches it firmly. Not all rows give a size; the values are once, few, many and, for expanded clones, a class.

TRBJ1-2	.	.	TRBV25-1	TGTGCCAGCAGTGAACGCGCGGCTAAAGGCTACACCTTC	CASSERAAKGYTF
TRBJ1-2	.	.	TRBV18	TGTGCCAGCTCACCTCAGATACTTTCGGGTCCCATAAACTATGGCTACACCTTC	CASSPQILSGPINYGYTF
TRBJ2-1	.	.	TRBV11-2	TGTGCCAGCAGCCCACGGGGGAAGTCACAGGGGAGCTCCTACAATGAGCAGTTCTTC	CASSPRGKSQGSSYNEQFF
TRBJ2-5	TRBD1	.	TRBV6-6	TGTGCCAGCAGTCGACAGGGAGCCCAAGAGACCCAGTACTTC	CASSRQGAQETQYF
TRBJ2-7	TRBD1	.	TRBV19	TGTGCCAGTAGTACCCAGGGGGTAGGCGCCTACGAGCAGTACTTC	CASSTQGVGAYEQYF
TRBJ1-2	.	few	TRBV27	TGTGCCAGCAGTTTGAGGGGGATAGATCCCTATGGCTACACCTTC	CASSLRGIDPYGYTF
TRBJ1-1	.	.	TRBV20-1	TGCAGTGCTATCCAGAACACTGAAGCTTTCTTT	CSAIQNTEAFF
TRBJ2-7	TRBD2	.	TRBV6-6	TGTGCCAGCAGTCCGACTAGCGGAGCCATCTACGAGCAGTACTTC	CASSPTSGAIYEQYF
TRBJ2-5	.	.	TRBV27	TGTGCCAGCAGTTTCTCTAGCAGTTTTGAGACCCAGTACTTC	CASSFSSSFETQYF
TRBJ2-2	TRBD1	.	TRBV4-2	TGTGCCAGCAGCCTAGGACAGGGGCTGAACACCGGGGAGCTGTTTTTT	CASSLGQGLNTGELFF
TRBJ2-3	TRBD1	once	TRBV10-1	TGCGCCAGCAGCGCCGGGACAGGGAGGACAGATACGCAGTATTTT	CASSAGTGRTDTQYF
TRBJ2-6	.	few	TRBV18	TGTGCCAGCTCACCCGTCCTGGGGAGCTCTGGGGCCAACGTCCTGACTTTC	CASSPVLGSSGANVLTF
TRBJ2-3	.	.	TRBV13	TGTGCCAGCAGGGAAGCGAGGTCTAGCACAGATACGCAGTATTTT	CASREARSSTDTQYF
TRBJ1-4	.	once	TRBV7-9	TGTGCCAGCAGCCCCCGACAAGCAACTAATGAAAAACTGTTTTTT	CASSPRQATNEKLFF
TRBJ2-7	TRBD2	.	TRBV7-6	TGTGCCAGCAGCTTGGATGATAGCGGGTTTGGGGAGCAGTACTTC	CASSLDDSGFGEQYF
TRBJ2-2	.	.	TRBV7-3	TGTGCCAGCAGCTTACTTGGACTGAACACCGGGGAGCTGTTTTTT	CASSLLGLNTGELFF
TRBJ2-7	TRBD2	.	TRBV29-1	TGCAGCGGATCGGGACTAGCGGGAGAATTGGGCTACGAGCAGTACTTC	CSGSGLAGELGYEQYF
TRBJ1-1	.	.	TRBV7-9	TGTGCCAGCAGCTTCGAACGGAGTACTGAAGCTTTCTTT	CASSFERSTEAFF
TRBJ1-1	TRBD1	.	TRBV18	TGTGCCAGCTCACCCGAGGCAGGGGGTAACACTGAAGCTTTCTTT	CASSPEAGGNTEAFF
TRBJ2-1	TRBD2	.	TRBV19	TGTGCCAGTAGTATAGATAAGGGACTAGCGCCTTACAATGAGCAGTTCTTC	CASSIDKGLAPYNEQFF
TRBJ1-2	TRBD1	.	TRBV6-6	TGTGCCGGCAGTTACGGGCGACAGGGGGCAGATGGCTACACCTTC	CAGSYGRQGADGYTF
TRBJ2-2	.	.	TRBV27	TGTGCCAGCAGTTTATCGTCCCTTACTCTTAGGGGGTGGCACACCGGGGAGCTGTTTTTT	CASSLSSLTLRGWHTGELFF
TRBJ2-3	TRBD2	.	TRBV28	TGTGCCAGCAGGACCCCAGGGAGGGCCCCAGATACGCAGTATTTT	CASRTPGRAPDTQYF
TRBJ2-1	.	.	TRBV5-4	TGTGCCAGCAGCTTGGAAGGGGCGAAGTCCTACAATGAGCAGTTCTTC	CASSLEGAKSYNEQFF
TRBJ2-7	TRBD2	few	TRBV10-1	TGCGCCAGCAGTGAGTCAACTAGCGGGACCCTAGTGCAGTACTTC	CASSESTSGTLVQYF
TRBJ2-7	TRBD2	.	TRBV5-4	TGTGCCAGCAGCGTATCCCCGAGGGGAGGGCTAAAGACTTTGGGCGAGCAGTACTTC	CASSVSPRGGLKTLGEQYF
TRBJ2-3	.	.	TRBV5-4	TGTGCCAGCAGCTGGGTAGGGAGCCCAGATACGCAGTATTTT	CASSWVGSPDTQYF
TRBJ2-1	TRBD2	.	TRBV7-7	TGTGCCAGCAGCCGGAGTAGCGGGAGCTCCTACAATGAGCAGTTCTTC	CASSRSSGSSYNEQFF
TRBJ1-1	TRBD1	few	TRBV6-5	TGTGCCAGCAGTTACTTGACAGGGCCTAACACTGAAGCTTTCTTT	CASSYLTGPNTEAFF
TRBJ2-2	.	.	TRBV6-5	TGTGCCAGCAGTCGGGATTCGAACACCGGGGAGCTGTTTTTT	CASSRDSNTGELFF
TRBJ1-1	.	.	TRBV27	TGTGCCAGCAGTACAGGCAGGAACACTGAAGCTTTCTTT	CASSTGRNTEAFF
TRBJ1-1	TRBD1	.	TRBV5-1	TGCGCCAGCAGCTTGTCACCCGGAAGACAGGGGCAAAACACTGAAGCTTTCTTT	CASSLSPGRQGQNTEAFF
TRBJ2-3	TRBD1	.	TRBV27	TGTGCCAGCAGTCCGGGACAGGGGGTAGATACGCAGTATTTT	CASSPGQGVDTQYF
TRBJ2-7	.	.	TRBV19	TGTGCCAGTAGTGAACAGGGAAGTAACGAGCAGTACTTC	CASSEQGSNEQYF
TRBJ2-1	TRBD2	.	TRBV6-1	TGTGCCAGCAGTGGGCGACTAGCGGGAGGCTACAATGAGCAGTTCTTC	CASSGRLAGGYNEQFF
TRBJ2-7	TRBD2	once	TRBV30	TGTGCCTCCTACGGGGGGAGCGAGCAGTACTTC	CASYGGSEQYF
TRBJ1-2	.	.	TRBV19	TGTGCCAGTATGTCAGGGGCGGTCTATGGCTACACCTTC	CASMSGAVYGYTF